This record concerns one TCR beta chain sequence. Authors' data handling: Cell counts per sample came from amplifying reference gene primers. The data were produced by immunoSEQ multiplex PCR, yet TCRdb's version contains in-frame clones alone and is incomplete. The V and J calls and the clone size are those of that table, but D and trimming were determined from the DNA. The profile shows some 220,000 clones, around four fifths of them singletons. CDR1 is SQVTM and CDR2 is ANQGSEA in the germline V gene. The CDR3 runs to 13 residues. The V gene lost 4 bases and the J gene lost 9 bases, with 13 bases spanning the gap. This sample is drawn from a study of blood T cell repertoires in COVID-19. Study-level background: Acute-phase and convalescent COVID-19 samples originated in the United States, Italy and Spain. Nucleic acid was either cDNA or gDNA, and it came from T cells, B-cell-depleted T cells, or PBMCs.

Sequencing was carried out using peripheral blood. This TCR came from a woman aged 55-70 years who had recovered from COVID-19. The genes are TRBV29-1 and TRBJ1-6; D is perhaps TRBD1 (6 bases). The CDR3 region is CSVVNRVRSPLHF. The CDR3, as DNA: TGCAGCGTTGTCAACAGGGTACGTTCACCCCTCCACTTT.